This record covers a single T cell receptor (beta chain). The antigen remains undetermined. The assay was immunoSEQ multiplex PCR, and TCRdb's table has in-frame clones only and misses some. The table has 59,000 or so clones, around 87% seen once; the top ten hold about 0.36%. This sample was included in a study of OX40 agonist ivuxolimab in advanced cancers. General study findings and limits: At 0.1 to 3.0 mg/kg, clonal expansion of CD4+ and CD8+ blood T cells had occurred by week 6.

This TCR was sampled from an adult with an advanced solid tumor such as melanoma, head and neck, liver or kidney cancer. Sample: CD4+ or CD8+ T cells sorted from blood, taken in a trial of the OX40 agonist ivuxolimab.

This CDR3 reads CASSQDWARGLGNEQFF. DNA of the CDR3: TGTGCCAGCAGCCAAGATTGGGCCAGGGGGCTCGGAAATGAGCAGTTCTTC. J is TRBJ2-1 and V is TRBV4-2; 8 positions match TRBD1. The CDR3 covers 17 residues. Germline CDR1 reads LGHNA; CDR2 reads YNFKEQ. Germline trimming cut 0 bases from V and 7 bases from J; bases unmatched to any gene: 11.